The rows below give T cell receptor beta chains drawn from one sample of a study of identical twins. MiXCR, run by TCRdb on the 5' RACE reads, gives a single entry per CDR3 protein. Of approximately 700,000 distinct CDR3 sequences in the sample, 5.5% to 6.5% were seen once. The specimen was naive T cells sorted from blood. Receptors originate from a man between 18 and 29 years old in good health. CDR3s include the opening cysteine and the closing phenylalanine or tryptophan. D genes are given only for firm matches. Clone size is stated in some rows and not others, as once, few, many or a class when expanded.

d_call | clone_size | j_call | v_call | cdr3_aa | cdr3_nt
. | . | TRBJ2-7 | TRBV4-3 | CASSLEDGLTYEQYF | TGCGCCAGCAGCCTGGAGGACGGGTTAACCTACGAGCAGTACTTC
. | . | TRBJ1-6 | TRBV9 | CASSLIGTGRSPLHF | TGTGCCAGCAGCCTTATTGGGACGGGAAGATCACCCCTCCACTTT
. | few | TRBJ1-6 | TRBV7-9 | CASSSRDENSPLHF | TGTGCCAGCAGCTCCCGGGACGAAAATTCACCCCTCCACTTT
. | few | TRBJ2-2 | TRBV28 | CASSWATPPGELFF | TGTGCCAGCAGTTGGGCTACACCCCCCGGGGAGCTGTTTTTT
TRBD2 | . | TRBJ2-7 | TRBV2 | CASIAGSGGDYEQYF | TGTGCCAGCATCGCCGGATCGGGGGGAGACTACGAGCAGTACTTC
TRBD2 | many | TRBJ2-7 | TRBV29-1 | CSVEGAPGLAVKSEQYF | TGCAGCGTTGAAGGGGCCCCGGGCCTAGCGGTTAAGAGCGAGCAGTACTTC
TRBD1 | many | TRBJ2-7 | TRBV6-5 | CASSYSKTGGVYEQYF | TGTGCCAGCAGTTACTCCAAGACAGGGGGAGTGTACGAGCAGTACTTC
TRBD2 | few | TRBJ2-1 | TRBV6-5 | CASSYSYSGRAEEQFF | TGTGCCAGCAGTTACTCGTACAGCGGGAGGGCCGAGGAGCAGTTCTTC
. | . | TRBJ2-5 | TRBV7-8 | CAGSFSSVETQYF | TGTGCCGGCAGCTTTTCTTCTGTCGAGACCCAGTACTTC
TRBD1 | many | TRBJ2-7 | TRBV29-1 | CSVNLVRDRITYEQYF | TGCAGCGTCAATCTCGTAAGGGACAGGATTACATACGAGCAGTACTTC
TRBD2 | few | TRBJ2-1 | TRBV7-2 | CASTRGGPSYNEQFF | TGTGCCAGCACCCGCGGGGGGCCATCCTACAATGAGCAGTTCTTC
TRBD1 | many | TRBJ2-1 | TRBV11-2 | CASSTEGDRGFSSVYEQFF | TGTGCCAGCAGCACCGAAGGGGACAGGGGATTTTCGAGTGTCTATGAGCAGTTCTTC
. | many | TRBJ2-1 | TRBV6-2/TRBV6-3 | CASSYGRGNEQFF | TGTGCCAGCAGTTACGGGCGAGGGAATGAGCAGTTCTTC
. | many | TRBJ1-1 | TRBV9 | CASGANTEAFF | TGTGCCAGCGGAGCGAACACTGAAGCTTTCTTT
. | many | TRBJ2-7 | TRBV20-1 | CSARDTRAPSYEQYF | TGCAGTGCTAGAGATACGCGAGCCCCTTCCTACGAGCAGTACTTC
TRBD2 | . | TRBJ2-3 | TRBV14 | CASSQPSGYTQYF | TGTGCCAGCAGCCAACCTAGCGGGTATACGCAGTATTTT
TRBD1 | many | TRBJ2-1 | TRBV29-1 | CSVLLDRAGGRQFF | TGCAGCGTCTTACTGGACAGGGCTGGGGGTAGGCAGTTCTTC
. | . | TRBJ1-5 | TRBV12-3/TRBV12-4 | CASSKGHDSNQPQHF | TGTGCCAGCAGCAAGGGACACGATAGCAATCAGCCCCAGCATTTT
TRBD1 | . | TRBJ2-5 | TRBV2 | CASSEEIRDRGWAQYF | TGTGCCAGCAGTGAAGAAATTAGGGACAGGGGATGGGCCCAGTACTTC
TRBD2 | many | TRBJ2-7 | TRBV9 | CASSVESGGYEQYF | TGTGCCAGCAGCGTAGAGAGCGGGGGCTACGAGCAGTACTTC
TRBD2 | many | TRBJ2-1 | TRBV20-1 | CSASLGGSNEQFF | TGCAGTGCTAGTTTGGGAGGGAGCAATGAGCAGTTCTTC
. | few | TRBJ2-2 | TRBV3-1 | CASSPLSTANTGELFF | TGTGCCAGCAGCCCCCTATCGACAGCGAACACCGGGGAGCTGTTTTTT
. | few | TRBJ2-7 | TRBV12-3/TRBV12-4 | CASSSSGRRSYEQYF | TGTGCCAGCAGTTCCTCGGGAAGGAGATCCTACGAGCAGTACTTC
TRBD1 | few | TRBJ1-1 | TRBV4-3 | CASSQVTGGTEAFF | TGCGCCAGCAGCCAAGTTACAGGGGGAACTGAAGCTTTCTTT
. | many | TRBJ1-4 | TRBV5-1 | CASSGPGEKLFF | TGCGCCAGCAGCGGTCCGGGGGAAAAACTGTTTTTT
. | few | TRBJ2-3 | TRBV20-1 | CSARDRLTGDTQYF | TGCAGTGCTAGAGATCGACTCACGGGGGATACGCAGTATTTT
TRBD2 | many | TRBJ2-1 | TRBV4-1 | CASSQEGLGYNEQFF | TGCGCCAGCAGCCAAGAGGGACTAGGGTACAATGAGCAGTTCTTC
. | many | TRBJ1-1 | TRBV4-1 | CASSQAWATNTEAFF | TGCGCCAGCAGCCAAGCGTGGGCGACGAACACTGAAGCTTTCTTT
. | few | TRBJ1-5 | TRBV20-1 | CSARDGGSYSNQPQHF | TGCAGTGCTAGAGATGGGGGGAGCTATAGCAATCAGCCCCAGCATTTT
TRBD2 | many | TRBJ2-1 | TRBV20-1 | CSARDGGLADHFTSYNEQFF | TGCAGTGCTAGAGATGGGGGACTAGCGGATCACTTTACCTCCTACAATGAGCAGTTCTTC
TRBD1 | . | TRBJ2-3 | TRBV25-1 | CASRDRLTDTQYF | TGTGCCAGTCGGGACAGACTCACAGATACGCAGTATTTT
. | few | TRBJ2-1 | TRBV29-1 | CSVLTGEGYNEQFF | TGCAGCGTTCTAACAGGGGAGGGGTACAATGAGCAGTTCTTC